Shown below are 20 T cell receptor beta chains from a single sample sequenced in a study of blood T cell repertoires in COVID-19. Assay: immunoSEQ multiplex PCR; the TCRdb copy retains only in-frame clones and omits some. The data contain 180,000 or so clones, roughly 83% of them singletons. Sequencing input: PBMCs or T cells enriched from blood (not recorded which). The receptors were gathered from a woman in her sixties or seventies who had recovered from COVID-19.

The J gene is TRBJ2-3, the V gene TRBV7-9; 11 nucleotides align to TRBD1. J gave up 4 bases and V 5 bases, and 2 bases lay outside the gene matches. The CDR3 has 14 residues. The V gene's germline CDR1 is SEHNR and CDR2 FQNEAQ (reference sequence). CDR3 DNA sequence: TGTGCCAGCAGCCAGGGACAGGGGGCAGATACGCAGTATTTT. The encoded protein is CASSQGQGADTQYF.

This clone turned up a few times. V is TRBV5-4 and J is TRBJ1-1; TRBD1 matches 8 bases. V lost 4 bases to trimming and J lost 4 bases; unmatched junction nucleotides: 9. The CDR3 totals 15 residues. Germline CDR1 SGHNT, CDR2 YYREEE (reference sequence). The chain's CDR3 is CASSSRTGRGTEAFF. CDR3 DNA sequence: TGTGCCAGCAGCAGCCGGACAGGGCGAGGCACTGAAGCTTTCTTT. Full variable domain (rest looked up from reference TRBV5-4 and TRBJ1-1): ETGVTQSPTHLIKTRGQQVTLRCSSQSGHNTVSWYQQALGQGPQFIFQYYREEENGRGNFPPRFSGLQFPNYSSELNVNALELDDSALYLCASSSRTGRGTEAFFGQGTRLTVV.

This chain links TRBV11-2 with TRBJ2-1; TRBD2 aligns across 9 bases. The CDR3 has 16 amino acids. Germline CDR1 SGHAT, CDR2 FQNNGV. The trim removed 2 bases at V and 5 bases at J, leaving 7 bases unmatched. This chain's CDR3 is CASSLNSGGFDNEQFF. Here the CDR3 DNA reads TGTGCCAGCAGCTTAAATAGCGGGGGATTCGACAATGAGCAGTTCTTC.

This clone has a handful of counts. The chain combines TRBV2 with TRBJ1-2; D may be TRBD1 (5 bases). This CDR3 is built from 13 residues. Germline V lookup: CDR1 SNHLY, CDR2 FYNNEI. Trimming took off 6 bases at V and 3 bases at J, with 11 bases between the two ends. The CDR3 protein is CASRGPADYGYTF. The CDR3 DNA follows: TGTGCCAGCAGGGGGCCGGCAGACTATGGCTACACCTTC.

The V and J genes are TRBV6-5 and TRBJ1-4; D remains unclear. The V gene lost 5 bases and the J gene lost 7 bases, with 11 bases spanning the gap. The CDR3 has 13 amino acids. Germline-derived CDR1 and CDR2 are MNHEY and SVGAGI. The CDR3 nucleotides are TGTGCCAGCAGTACAGCTCTCGTTGAAAAACTGTTTTTT. Protein sequence: CASSTALVEKLFF.

In its sample, this clone was seen once. This chain joins TRBV5-1 and TRBJ1-1, with D hard to call. V was cut by 0 bases and J by 1 base, with 10 bases left in between. This CDR3 has 15 amino acids. Germline V gene sequence: CDR1 SGHRS, CDR2 YFSETQ. The CDR3 loop reads CASSLGGSSNTEAFF. The CDR3 region has the DNA TGCGCCAGCAGCTTGGGAGGCAGTTCGAACACTGAAGCTTTCTTT.

The chain employs TRBV28 and TRBJ2-5; D gene unclear. V was pared by 5 bases and J by 1 base, with 5 bases between. The CDR3 totals 12 residues. Germline CDR1 MDHEN, CDR2 SYDVKM. The CDR3 nucleotides read TGTGCCAGCAGTCTAACCCAAGAGACCCAGTACTTC. The encoded protein is CASSLTQETQYF.

V gene TRBV5-1 combines with J gene TRBJ2-3; 10 bases fit TRBD2. Unmatched junction bases numbered 7, after V lost 0 bases and J lost 6 bases. Per germline, CDR1 SGHRS and CDR2 YFSETQ. The CDR3 loop spans 16 amino acids. In DNA, the CDR3 is TGCGCCAGCAGCTTGGAAAGCGGGAGGGCAGGTGATACGCAGTATTTT. It codes for CASSLESGRAGDTQYF.

The CDR3 loop reads CASSVRWEEAFF. CDR3 nucleotides: TGTGCCAGCAGCGTACGGTGGGAGGAAGCTTTCTTT. This sequence joins TRBV7-9 and TRBJ1-1; D is uncertain. Trimming shortened V by 5 bases and J by 8 bases, and 12 bases separated the two germline ends. Germline V gene sequence: CDR1 SEHNR, CDR2 FQNEAQ (reference sequence). This CDR3 contains 12 residues.

This clone appeared once. The J gene is TRBJ1-6, the V gene TRBV30; D ambiguous. Germline assignment: CDR1 GTSNPN and CDR2 SVGIG (reference sequence). This CDR3 comprises 17 residues. V lost 2 bases to trimming and J lost 0 bases, with 14 bases between them. The CDR3 is CAWSQYWTNSYNSPLHF. CDR3 DNA: TGTGCCTGGAGTCAATATTGGACTAACTCCTATAATTCACCCCTCCACTTT.

This chain links TRBV5-1 with TRBJ1-2, with TRBD1 matching over 9 bases. Trimming removed 4 bases from V and 6 bases from J; junction bases left unmatched: 7. The germline CDR1 and CDR2 sequences are SGHRS and YFSETQ. There are 14 residues in the CDR3. In DNA, the CDR3 is TGCGCCAGCAGCCCGTTGGACAGGGGCAATGGCTACACCTTC. The encoded protein is CASSPLDRGNGYTF.

The gene calls are TRBV3-1 (or the pseudogene TRBV3-2) and TRBJ2-1; 7 bases are a match to TRBD2. Losses at the gene ends were 4 bases for V and 9 bases for J; bases not matched to a gene: 12. Germline-derived CDR1 and CDR2 are LGHDT and YNNKEL (reference sequence). CDR3 size: 15 residues. The CDR3 protein is CASSLGLGGLGEQFF. CDR3 sequence (DNA): TGTGCCAGCAGCCTCGGACTAGGCGGTTTGGGTGAGCAGTTCTTC.

The rearrangement joins TRBV5-5 to TRBJ1-5; D gene ambiguous. V lost 0 bases to trimming and J lost 3 bases, with 7 bases between them. CDR1 is SGHKS and CDR2 is YYEKEE in the germline V gene (reference sequence). This CDR3 has 14 residues. The CDR3 protein is CASSLAQTNQPQHF. CDR3 coding DNA: TGTGCCAGCAGCTTGGCACAAACCAATCAGCCCCAGCATTTT.

The rearrangement uses TRBV20-1 and TRBJ1-2; no clear D gene. The length of the CDR3 is 11 residues. V was trimmed by 2 bases and J by 5 bases, leaving 6 bases between them. Germline V CDR1 and CDR2: DFQATT, SNEGSKA (reference sequence). CDR3: CSARPNYGYTF. In DNA, the CDR3 is TGCAGTGCTAGACCCAATTATGGCTACACCTTC.

The chain employs TRBV5-1 and TRBJ2-2; D remains ambiguous. In germline, CDR1 is SGHRS, CDR2 YFSETQ. The CDR3 is made up of 16 amino acids. The V gene lost 3 bases and the J gene lost 0 bases, with 12 bases spanning the gap. The CDR3 coding sequence is TGCGCCAGCAGCTCCCGAGGAGCCACGAACACCGGGGAGCTGTTTTTT. Translation: CASSSRGATNTGELFF.

The chain joins TRBV28 to TRBJ2-5; D might be TRBD2 (7 bases). Trimming stripped 4 bases from V and 2 bases from J, with 17 bases between. The germline gives CDR1 MDHEN, CDR2 SYDVKM. This CDR3 is built from 16 residues. The CDR3 coding sequence is TGTGCCAGCAGTTCCATTCTACAGGGAGGGCAAGAGACCCAGTACTTC. It encodes CASSSILQGGQETQYF.

This clone was counted only a few times. The rearrangement links TRBV19 to TRBJ2-5; 12 bases align to TRBD2. The CDR3 spans 15 residues. Losses at the gene ends were 3 bases for V and 5 bases for J; bases not matched to a gene: 4. CDR1 LNHDA and CDR2 SQIVND come from the germline V gene (reference sequence). CDR3 DNA sequence: TGTGCCAGTAGTATGGGCGGACTAGCGGGGGAGACCCAGTACTTC. Its translation is CASSMGGLAGETQYF.

The chain employs TRBV25-1 and TRBJ1-2; 8 nucleotides align to TRBD1. V dropped 4 bases and J dropped 8; count of bases not matched to a gene: 15. Looked up from germline, CDR1 is MGHDK and CDR2 is SYGVNS. CDR3 length equals 16 residues. The CDR3 here is CASSVLFETGEEGYTF. CDR3 bases: TGTGCCAGCAGTGTTCTGTTTGAGACAGGGGAGGAGGGCTACACCTTC.

The chain is built from TRBV2 and TRBJ2-1; 7 nucleotides agree with TRBD1. The junction had 7 bases not matched to a gene; V was cut back by 5 bases and J by 6 bases. The CDR3 extends over 14 amino acids. Germline loops: CDR1 SNHLY, CDR2 FYNNEI. CDR3 sequence: CASSPDRFTNEQFF. The DNA of the CDR3 is TGTGCCAGCAGTCCGGACAGGTTCACCAATGAGCAGTTCTTC.

The chain links TRBV29-1 to TRBJ2-5, with 9 bases lining up with TRBD2. With V trimmed by 4 bases and J by 2 bases, 2 bases remained unmatched. The germline gives CDR1 SQVTM, CDR2 ANQGSEA. The CDR3 extends over 13 amino acids. In DNA, the CDR3 is TGCAGCGTTGTCCTAGCGGGACAAGAGACCCAGTACTTC. Translated, it gives CSVVLAGQETQYF.